The 7 T cell receptor beta chains reported below all come from one sample, sequenced in a study of T cells in Graves' hyperthyroidism and ophthalmopathy. Researchers amplified the TCR beta CDR3 regions from RNA transcripts. The study used the HTBI primer set for a first-round RT-PCR of the TCR CDR3. TCRdb re-called the multiplex PCR reads with MiXCR, one entry per CDR3 protein. Here the sample spans some 370,000 distinct CDR3 sequences, approximately 17% being singletons. Material: blood. All receptors come from a woman aged 30 to 39 with Graves' hyperthyroidism that later progressed to Graves' ophthalmopathy.

The chain couples TRBV20-1 to TRBJ1-5; 11 positions match TRBD1. The germline CDR1 and CDR2 sequences are DFQATT and SNEGSKA (reference sequence). V lost 4 bases, J lost 7 bases, and 6 bases stayed unmatched. The CDR3 totals 14 residues. CDR3 DNA: TGCAGTGCTAAAGGGACAGGGGGGGAACAGCCCCAGCATTTT. Protein: CSAKGTGGEQPQHF.

This clonotype was counted at least ten times. The chain uses TRBV12-3 or TRBV12-4 and TRBJ1-6; tentatively, D is TRBD1 (5 bases). Trimming removed 6 bases at V and 10 bases at J, with 19 bases between. The CDR3 loop spans 15 amino acids. CDR3 loop: CASSLMAGGASPLHF. The CDR3 nucleotides read TGTGCCAGCAGCTTAATGGCGGGGGGTGCGTCACCCCTCCACTTT.

There are a few counts of this clonotype. The chain combines TRBV5-1 with TRBJ2-1; 9 nucleotides match TRBD2. With V trimmed by 8 bases and J by 2 bases, 14 bases remained unmatched. CDR3 length: 17 residues. Per germline, CDR1 SGHRS and CDR2 YFSETQ. The CDR3 region has the DNA TGCGCCAGTACTTCTATTAGCGGGAGCAGGGCCTACAATGAGCAGTTCTTC. This encodes CASTSISGSRAYNEQFF.

This clonotype came up a few times. This chain links TRBV5-1 with TRBJ2-2; weak D call: TRBD2 (5 bases). Germline CDR1 reads SGHRS; CDR2 reads YFSETQ. This CDR3 has 14 residues. With 6 bases removed from V and 4 bases from J, the gap between germline ends came to 13 bases. CDR3 in amino acids: CASTPDAGTGELFF. The CDR3 DNA sequence: TGCGCCAGCACTCCAGACGCGGGCACCGGGGAGCTGTTTTTT. Complete variable domain (other parts from reference TRBV5-1 and TRBJ2-2): KAGVTQTPRYLIKTRGQQVTLSCSPISGHRSVSWYQQTPGQGLQFLFEYFSETQRNKGNFPGRFSGRQFSNSRSEMNVSTLELGDSALYLCASTPDAGTGELFFGEGSRLTVL.

This clonotype was counted at least ten times. CDR3 sequence reads: CASSTRLAGGNNEQFF. The DNA for the CDR3 is TGTGCCAGCAGTACGCGACTAGCGGGAGGAAACAATGAGCAGTTCTTC. The rearrangement joins TRBV6-1 to TRBJ2-1; the match to TRBD2 covers 13 bases. The length of the CDR3 is 16 residues. Losses at the gene ends were 5 bases for V and 5 bases for J; bases not matched to a gene: 6. Looked up from germline, CDR1 is MNHNS and CDR2 is SASEGT.

This chain connects TRBV11-1 to TRBJ2-5, with 11 bases matching TRBD2. The CDR3 is 18 amino acids. Losses at the gene ends were 1 base for V and 3 bases for J; bases not matched to a gene: 10. Germline loops: CDR1 SGHAT, CDR2 FQDESV (reference sequence). The CDR3 DNA is TGTGCCAGCAGCTTAGGCGTGGGACTAGCGGTCATAAAAGAGACCCAGTACTTC. It specifies CASSLGVGLAVIKETQYF.

This clonotype was seen many times. The chain has TRBV28 and TRBJ1-1; D possibly corresponds to TRBD1 (5 bases). Trimming removed 5 bases at V and 1 base at J, with 17 bases between. Germline V gene data show CDR1 as MDHEN and CDR2 as SYDVKM. This CDR3 contains 16 residues. The CDR3 spells CASSARDGKTNTEAFF. The CDR3 DNA sequence: TGTGCCAGCAGTGCCCGGGACGGAAAAACGAACACTGAAGCTTTCTTT.